This TCR beta chain was documented in a study of CD8+CD57+ T cells in acquired aplastic anemia. Looking at the study overall: Sorted CD4+ and CD8+ cell DNA averaged around 3 ug. Findings and limits, study-wide: Between the patient and control groups, CD8+ Simpson's diversity did not differ significantly.

This CDR3 spans 14 amino acids. The germline V and J ends were trimmed by 7 bases and 1 base, with 12 bases remaining between them. The germline V gene encodes CDR1 WSHSY and CDR2 SAAADI. Genomic DNA was employed as the template in profiling TCR beta VDJ and CDR3. TCRdb recomputed calls from the reads with MiXCR, one row per CDR3 protein. Of approximately 190,000 distinct CDR3 sequences listed, roughly half are singletons. On this clonotype itself: The antigen remains undetermined.

Previously, flow cytometry had revealed CD8+CD57+ cell expansion in the patients chosen for sequencing. This receptor was identified in a human donor with aplastic anemia. Specimen: sorted CD4+, CD8+, or CD8+CD57+ T cells (not recorded which) from PBMCs. J is TRBJ2-3 and V is TRBV10-2; D unclear. Here the CDR3 reads CASTRTGGTDTQYF. In nucleotides, the CDR3 is TGCGCCAGCACCCGGACGGGCGGCACAGATACGCAGTATTTT.